A single sample gave rise to the 21 T cell receptor beta chains below, sequenced in a study of T-cell memory formation after mild COVID-19. TCRdb itself ran the 5' RACE reads through MiXCR, one entry per CDR3 protein. The profile shows about 470,000 distinct CDR3 sequences, 20% to 25% of them singletons. Material: PBMCs or a T cell subset sorted from them (not recorded which). These receptors originate from an adult woman who had mild COVID-19 (a few samples of this study predate the infection). Cell type and time point are not known.

The V and J genes are TRBV24-1 and TRBJ2-1; no firm D call. Trimming removed 6 bases from V and 9 bases from J, with 11 bases in between. Germline loops: CDR1 KGHDR, CDR2 SFDVKD. The CDR3 runs 12 residues. The CDR3: CATSSVSAEQFF. DNA of the CDR3: TGTGCCACCAGTTCAGTGAGTGCTGAGCAGTTCTTC.

This chain links TRBV7-2 with TRBJ1-2, with a tentative D call TRBD1 (5 bases). The CDR3 has 14 residues. Trimming took off 1 base at V and 5 bases at J, with 11 bases between the two ends. From germline, CDR1 is SGHTA and CDR2 FQGNSA. The CDR3, as DNA: TGTGCCAGCAGCTTAGTTCGCCAGGGATATGGCTACACCTTC. Encoded protein: CASSLVRQGYGYTF.

This clonotype was counted only a few times. J is TRBJ1-5 and V is TRBV12-3 or TRBV12-4; D is unresolved. The CDR3 has 12 amino acids. With 1 base removed from V and 5 bases from J, the gap between germline ends came to 3 bases. The CDR3 loop is CASSLGYQPQHF. The CDR3 DNA sequence: TGTGCCAGCAGTTTAGGATATCAGCCCCAGCATTTT.

The chain links TRBV20-1 to TRBJ1-2; D not resolved. With 1 base removed from V and 8 bases from J, the gap between germline ends came to 14 bases. The CDR3 consists of 13 residues. In germline, CDR1 is DFQATT, CDR2 SNEGSKA (reference sequence). For the CDR3, the DNA is TGCAGTGCTAGAGGAGGATTAAGGAGGGGCTACACCTTC. As protein: CSARGGLRRGYTF.

The rearrangement joins TRBV4-1 to TRBJ2-3, with a possible D match to TRBD2 (6 bases). CDR1 MGHRA and CDR2 YSYEKL come from the germline V gene. The CDR3 runs 15 residues. Trimming stripped 1 base from V and 4 bases from J, with 12 bases between. CDR3 bases: TGCGCCAGCAGCCAAGGGGCTGGAGGGTCAGATACGCAGTATTTT. This encodes CASSQGAGGSDTQYF.

The chain employs TRBV12-3 or TRBV12-4 and TRBJ2-5; tentative D call: TRBD2 (6 bases). The CDR3 extends over 14 amino acids. Deletions cut 0 bases from V and 4 bases from J, with 9 bases between. The CDR3 nucleotides are TGTGCCAGCAGTTTAGCCCCGGGACTAGAGACCCAGTACTTC. The encoded protein is CASSLAPGLETQYF.

The rearrangement joins TRBV7-6 to TRBJ2-2; 7 bases match TRBD2. Trimming removed 0 bases from V and 5 bases from J; junction bases left unmatched: 9. The germline CDR1 and CDR2 sequences are SGHVS and FNYEAQ. The CDR3 runs to 17 residues. The CDR3 bases are TGTGCCAGCAGCTTAGCGCGGAGTAGCGGGCCGACCGGGGAGCTGTTTTTT. Its translation: CASSLARSSGPTGELFF.

The chain is built from TRBV20-1 and TRBJ2-5; D is unclear. Trimming removed 2 bases at V and 1 base at J, with 23 bases between. Germline lookup yields CDR1 DFQATT and CDR2 SNEGSKA (reference sequence). The CDR3 totals 18 residues. This CDR3 reads CSARNRRRPTAVQETQYF. CDR3 sequence (DNA): TGCAGTGCTAGAAACCGACGGCGCCCGACTGCCGTCCAAGAGACCCAGTACTTC.

The gene calls are TRBV4-1 and TRBJ1-5; D possibly corresponds to TRBD1 (5 bases). The germline V gene has CDR1 MGHRA and CDR2 YSYEKL. The CDR3 is 16 residues long. V lost 4 bases, J lost 1 base, and 14 bases lay in between. Here the CDR3 DNA reads TGCGCCAGCAGCCTCGGAGCCGAGGGGAGCAATCAGCCCCAGCATTTT. Amino acid sequence: CASSLGAEGSNQPQHF.

There are a few counts of this clonotype. The rearrangement links TRBV30 to TRBJ1-3; D ambiguous. Germline loops: CDR1 GTSNPN, CDR2 SVGIG (reference sequence). CDR3 length: 13 amino acids. V lost 2 bases, J lost 12 bases, and 17 bases lay in between. CDR3 residues: CAWSPSATRHIYF. CDR3 coding DNA: TGTGCCTGGAGTCCCTCGGCCACTCGGCACATATATTTT.

The sample holds many counts of this clonotype. Because the CDR3's place on the DNA is in doubt, the DNA is left out and the CDR3 is given as listed by TCRdb. The rearrangement links TRBV19 to TRBJ2-7; the table's TRBD2 call for D was not verified on the DNA. The CDR3 spans 15 residues, counting both ends. CDR1 is LNHDA and CDR2 is SQIVND in the germline V gene (reference sequence). The CDR3 loop reads CASKDVASGTQFLHF.

The chain uses TRBV5-1 and TRBJ2-1; D ambiguous. This CDR3 is 15 amino acids long. Germline values: CDR1 SGHRS, CDR2 YFSETQ. The V and J ends lost 2 bases and 4 bases respectively, with 13 bases between them. The CDR3: CASSFGTAPYNEQFF. For the CDR3, the DNA is TGCGCCAGCAGCTTCGGTACAGCTCCATACAATGAGCAGTTCTTC.

This clonotype has a single count. CDR3 sequence (DNA): TGCGCCAGCAGGGGGATCGGGAACAATGAGCAGTTCTTC. Amino acids: CASRGIGNNEQFF. The chain joins TRBV4-1 to TRBJ2-1; TRBD2 is a possible D gene (5 bases). V lost 6 bases and J 5 bases, leaving 11 bases between the germline ends. Germline V gene data show CDR1 as MGHRA and CDR2 as YSYEKL. The CDR3 spans 13 residues.

This clonotype occurred a few times. The rearrangement links TRBV6-2 or TRBV6-3 to TRBJ1-5, with 8 bases aligning to TRBD1. The CDR3 consists of 16 residues. V shed 6 bases, J shed 4 bases, and the junction held 11 bases outside the gene matches. The V gene's germline CDR1 is MNHEY and CDR2 SVGEGT. CDR3: CASSTGNRGFNQPQHF. The CDR3 nucleotides read TGTGCCAGCAGCACCGGGAACAGGGGGTTTAATCAGCCCCAGCATTTT.

There are a few counts of this clonotype. The CDR3 coding sequence is TGCGCCAGCAGCCAAGACCGGACAGACAATCAGCCCCAGCATTTT. Amino acids: CASSQDRTDNQPQHF. The chain links TRBV4-3 to TRBJ1-5; perhaps TRBD1 as D (6 bases). Trimming took 0 bases from V and 3 from J, leaving 9 bases between them. Germline V gene sequence: CDR1 LGHNA, CDR2 YSLEER. The CDR3 length is 15 residues.

The chain combines TRBV12-3 or TRBV12-4 with TRBJ2-7; TRBD1 matches 7 bases. V gave up 0 bases and J gave up 1 base; unmatched junction bases: 12. The CDR3 runs to 18 residues. This CDR3 is CASSLAGGGTPLSYEQYF. The CDR3 bases are TGTGCCAGCAGTTTAGCAGGGGGCGGAACTCCCTTATCCTACGAGCAGTACTTC.

This clonotype was recorded a few times. The chain couples TRBV4-1 to TRBJ2-2; D is ambiguous. The length of the CDR3 is 14 residues. The germline gives CDR1 MGHRA, CDR2 YSYEKL. V was shortened by 0 bases and J by 6 bases, with 8 bases between the two germline ends. The CDR3: CASSQERGAGELFF. CDR3 nucleotides: TGCGCCAGCAGCCAAGAGCGTGGGGCCGGGGAGCTGTTTTTT.

This clonotype was observed a single time. The chain is built from TRBV12-3 or TRBV12-4 and TRBJ1-1; no clear D. The V end lost 6 bases, the J end lost 12 bases, and 14 bases lay between the germline ends. The CDR3 is made up of 11 amino acids. CDR3 DNA: TGTGCCAGCAGCCCCGGACCCCTACCTTTCTTT. Translation: CASSPGPLPFF.

This clonotype has more than one count but fewer than ten. The V call is TRBV7-8, the J call TRBJ1-2; 8 bases are a match to TRBD1. Germline CDR1 and CDR2: SGHVS and FQNEAQ. This CDR3 spans 17 amino acids. Losses at the gene ends were 3 bases for V and 3 bases for J; bases not matched to a gene: 12. In DNA form, the CDR3 reads TGTGCCAGCAGCTTGACTAAAGACAGGGGTGAAGACTATGGCTACACCTTC. It yields the protein CASSLTKDRGEDYGYTF.

The chain employs TRBV27 and TRBJ2-2; possibly TRBD1 for D (6 bases). V was pared by 5 bases and J by 7 bases, with 14 bases between. The length of the CDR3 is 14 residues. Germline lookup yields CDR1 MNHEY and CDR2 SMNVEV (reference sequence). The CDR3 region has the DNA TGTGCCAGCAGTCCACTCAGGGGACACGGGGAGCTGTTTTTT. Protein product: CASSPLRGHGELFF.

The V call is TRBV5-4, the J call TRBJ2-2; no firm D call. Trimming cost V 1 base and J 3 bases, with 7 bases left between them. Germline V gene sequence: CDR1 SGHNT, CDR2 YYREEE (reference sequence). CDR3 length: 14 amino acids. The CDR3 DNA is TGTGCCAGCAGCTTGCGACGGGACACCGGGGAGCTGTTTTTT. Translating gives CASSLRRDTGELFF.